This TCR beta chain was captured by sequencing in a study of blood T cell repertoires in COVID-19. Study at large: T cells, B-cell-depleted T cells, or PBMCs supplied cDNA or gDNA.

Per the study methods: It was from reference gene primer amplification that nucleated cell counts were estimated. The protocol was immunoSEQ multiplex PCR, while the TCRdb copy is restricted to in-frame clones and leaves out a portion. V and J calls and clone size are as listed in that table; D and trimming were resolved from the DNA. The repertoire has roughly 200,000 clones, about 88% of them found once; the top ten carry roughly a sixth. The Seattle patients, enrolled during active infection, were followed longitudinally. Germline V gene data show CDR1 as SGHNT and CDR2 as YENEEA. The CDR3 length is 13 residues. Deletions cut 4 bases from V and 6 bases from J, with 9 bases between.

This chain connects TRBV11-3 to TRBJ2-2, with D possibly TRBD1 on 6 matching bases. This clonotype was obtained from a man aged 45 to 65 with COVID-19, enrolled during active disease. The sequencing sample was made of peripheral blood. CDR3 DNA: TGTGCCAGCAGCTCACAGGGATCCGGGGAGCTGTTTTTT. Its translation is CASSSQGSGELFF.